Listed here are 14 T cell receptor beta chains from one sample, sequenced in a study of regulatory T cells in long-lasting Graves disease. Arm-PCR with iRepertoire HTBI primers amplified the CDR3 regions for these TCR beta libraries. Each CDR3 protein gets one entry after TCRdb re-called the multiplex PCR reads with MiXCR. This sample carries 400,000 to 650,000 distinct CDR3 sequences, about 16% of them seen once, and the ten largest clones take around 25%. This sample's time point: newly diagnosed GD, antithyroid drugs for less than 3 months. After RNA was extracted from PBMCs, the TCR library was made from it. Separately, the same data were catalogued under a study of T cells in Graves' hyperthyroidism and ophthalmopathy.

The sample consisted of peripheral blood mononuclear cells (PBMCs), taken at new diagnosis, from a patient treated with antithyroid drugs. Receptors originate from a woman in her forties or fifties with Graves disease.

Many counts were recorded for this clonotype. The chain joins TRBV4-1 to TRBJ1-2; D ambiguous. The CDR3 has 13 amino acids. CDR1 is MGHRA, CDR2 YSYEKL, per germline. Deletions cut 4 bases from V and 8 bases from J, with 14 bases between. Here the CDR3 reads CASSPLTTGGYTF. CDR3 nucleotides: TGCGCCAGCAGCCCTCTCACGACGGGAGGCTACACCTTC.

The J gene is TRBJ1-3, the V gene TRBV7-9; TRBD1 is a possible D gene (6 bases). Trimming took 5 bases from V and 4 from J, leaving 15 bases between them. This CDR3 has 15 amino acids. The germline V gene encodes CDR1 SEHNR and CDR2 FQNEAQ (reference sequence). The CDR3 protein is CASSPTGYGGNTIYF. CDR3 bases: TGTGCCAGCAGCCCTACAGGGTATGGAGGAAACACCATATATTTT.

This clonotype came up many times. CDR3 DNA: TGTGCCAGCAGAGAGGGGACAGGTCCTCCCTCCTACGAGCAGTACTTC. It translates to CASREGTGPPSYEQYF. The chain combines TRBV6-1 with TRBJ2-7, with 8 bases lining up with TRBD1. V was clipped by 6 bases and J by 0 bases; unmatched bases: 10. Germline V gene sequence: CDR1 MNHNS, CDR2 SASEGT. The CDR3 extends over 16 amino acids.

This clonotype came up a few times. The genes are TRBV7-9 and TRBJ2-2; D may be TRBD2 (5 bases). The V end lost 3 bases, the J end lost 0 bases, and 8 bases lay between the germline ends. This CDR3 region has 15 residues. The germline V gene encodes CDR1 SEHNR and CDR2 FQNEAQ (reference sequence). The DNA of the CDR3 is TGTGCCAGCAGCTTCGGGGTAACGAACACCGGGGAGCTGTTTTTT. It codes for CASSFGVTNTGELFF. The entire variable domain, with the rest obtained from reference TRBV7-9 and TRBJ2-2, is as follows: DTGVSQNPRHKITKRGQNVTFRCDPISEHNRLYWYRQTLGQGPEFLTYFQNEAQLEKSRLLSDRFSAERPKGSFSTLEIQRTEQGDSAMYLCASSFGVTNTGELFFGEGSRLTVL.

The sample holds many counts of this clonotype. CDR3 DNA: TGCAGTGCTGCCAACTCTGGAAACACCATATATTTT. This gives the protein CSAANSGNTIYF. The chain carries TRBV20-1 and TRBJ1-3; D call uncertain. CDR3 length equals 12 residues. The germline CDR1 and CDR2 sequences are DFQATT and SNEGSKA (reference sequence). V lost 5 bases, J lost 0 bases, and 5 bases lay in between.

This clonotype has a count of ten or more. The CDR3 region has the DNA TGTGCCAGCAGCTTAGCTACAGGGGGCACCGGGGAGCTGTTTTTT. It translates to CASSLATGGTGELFF. The rearrangement joins TRBV7-2 to TRBJ2-2; 8 bases map to TRBD1. There are 15 residues in the CDR3. Germline CDR1 and CDR2: SGHTA and FQGNSA. The trim removed 0 bases at V and 4 bases at J, leaving 1 base unmatched.

The sample holds many counts of this clonotype. V is TRBV7-2 and J is TRBJ2-3; D not certain. CDR1 and CDR2 (germline): SGHTA, FQGNSA. The CDR3 totals 16 residues. V was trimmed by 5 bases and J by 0 bases, leaving 15 bases between them. The CDR3: CASSPRVSGSTDTQYF. CDR3 bases: TGTGCCAGCAGCCCCCGGGTTTCCGGTAGCACAGATACGCAGTATTTT.

The chain recombines TRBV30 with TRBJ1-2, with D unclear. V shed 1 base and J shed 7 bases, with 16 bases lying between them. There are 14 residues in the CDR3. CDR1 and CDR2 from the germline V gene are GTSNPN and SVGIG (reference sequence). CDR3 in amino acids: CAWSAHSWDPGYTF. Written as DNA, the CDR3 is TGTGCCTGGAGTGCCCACTCATGGGATCCTGGCTACACCTTC. The variable domain in full, with the rest retrieved from reference TRBV30 and TRBJ1-2, is SQTIHQWPATLVQPVGSPLSLECTVEGTSNPNLYWYRQAAGRGLQLLFYSVGIGQISSEVPQNLSASRPQDRQFILSSKKLLLSDSGFYLCAWSAHSWDPGYTFGSGTRLTVV.

Of note for this clonotype: Possible read error: a much larger clone is one base away. This chain uses TRBV7-9 with TRBJ1-1, with D possibly matching TRBD1 (5 bases). CDR1 is SEHNR and CDR2 is FQNEAQ in the germline V gene (reference sequence). This CDR3 has 13 amino acids. Deletions cut 6 bases from V and 4 bases from J, with 12 bases between. CDR3 protein: CASRQGGSTEAFF. DNA of the CDR3: TGTGCCAGCAGGCAGGGCGGGTCCACTGAAGCTTTCTTT. Filled out from reference TRBV7-9 and TRBJ1-1, the complete variable domain reads DTGVSQNPRHKITKRGQNVTFRCDPISEHNRLYWYRQTLGQGPEFLTYFQNEAQLEKSRLLSDRFSAERPKGSFSTLEIQRTEQGDSAMYLCASRQGGSTEAFFGQGTRLTVV.

In its sample, this clonotype was seen a few times. The chain recombines TRBV19 with TRBJ2-3, with 7 nucleotides matching TRBD2. This CDR3 region has 11 residues. Germline V gene data show CDR1 as LNHDA and CDR2 as SQIVND (reference sequence). After removal of 8 bases from V and 5 bases from J, the junction contained 1 base not matched to a gene. For the CDR3, the DNA is TGTGCCAGTGGCGGGGGAGATACGCAGTATTTT. It encodes CASGGGDTQYF. Using reference TRBV19 and TRBJ2-3 for the parts outside the CDR3, the full variable domain is DGGITQSPKYLFRKEGQNVTLSCEQNLNHDAMYWYRQDPGQGLRLIYYSQIVNDFQKGDIAEGYSVSREKKESFPLTVTSAQKNPTAFYLCASGGGDTQYFGPGTRLTVL.

This clonotype has a handful of counts. The gene calls are TRBV19 and TRBJ1-2, with D unclear. The CDR3 consists of 14 residues. The germline V and J ends were trimmed by 6 bases and 8 bases, with 19 bases remaining between them. CDR1 is LNHDA and CDR2 is SQIVND in the germline V gene (reference sequence). CDR3 DNA: TGTGCCAGTAGCGCAACTGATCGGGCTCGAGGCTACACCTTC. Translated: CASSATDRARGYTF.

This clonotype was seen ten or more times. This chain connects TRBV10-3 to TRBJ2-5, with D possibly matching TRBD1 (6 bases). This CDR3 has 13 amino acids. The germline V and J ends were trimmed by 6 bases and 5 bases, with 13 bases remaining between them. Germline CDR1 and CDR2: ENHRY and SYGVKD. The CDR3 region has the DNA TGTGCCATCAGCGCAGGGGCCGGGGAGACCCAGTACTTC. Translation: CAISAGAGETQYF.

This clonotype was observed many times. The chain links TRBV7-8 to TRBJ1-1; weak D call: TRBD1 (5 bases). This CDR3 is built from 15 residues. The germline V gene has CDR1 SGHVS and CDR2 FQNEAQ. Trimming removed 3 bases at V and 3 bases at J, with 14 bases between. DNA of the CDR3: TGTGCCAGCAGCTTGGGCCCCCCAGGGCACACTGAAGCTTTCTTT. Translating gives CASSLGPPGHTEAFF.

In regard to this clonotype: A much larger clone lies one base from this, so it may be a read error. The chain links TRBV2 to TRBJ2-7, with a tentative D call TRBD2 (5 bases). The V gene's germline CDR1 is SNHLY and CDR2 FYNNEI. The CDR3 loop spans 12 amino acids. Trimming removed 5 bases at V and 7 bases at J, with 12 bases between. CDR3 in DNA: TGTGCCAGCAGTTTTAGCGACAATGAGCAGTACTTC. It codes for CASSFSDNEQYF.